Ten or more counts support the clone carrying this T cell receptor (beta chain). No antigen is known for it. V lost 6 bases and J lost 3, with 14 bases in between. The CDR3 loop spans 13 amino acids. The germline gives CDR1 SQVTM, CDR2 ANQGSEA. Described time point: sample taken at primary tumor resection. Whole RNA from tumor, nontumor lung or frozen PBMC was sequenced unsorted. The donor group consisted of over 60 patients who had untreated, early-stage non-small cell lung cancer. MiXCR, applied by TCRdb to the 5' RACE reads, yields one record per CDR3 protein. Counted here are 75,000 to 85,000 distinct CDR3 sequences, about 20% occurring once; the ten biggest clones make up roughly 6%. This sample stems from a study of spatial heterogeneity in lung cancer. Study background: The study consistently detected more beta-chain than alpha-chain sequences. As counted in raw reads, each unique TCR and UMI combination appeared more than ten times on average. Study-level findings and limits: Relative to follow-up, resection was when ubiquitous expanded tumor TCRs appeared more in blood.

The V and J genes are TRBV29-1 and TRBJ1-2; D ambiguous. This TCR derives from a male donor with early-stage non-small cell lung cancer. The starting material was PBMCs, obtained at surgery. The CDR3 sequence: CSVDKRLDYGYTF. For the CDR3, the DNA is TGCAGCGTAGACAAGCGATTAGACTATGGCTACACCTTC.